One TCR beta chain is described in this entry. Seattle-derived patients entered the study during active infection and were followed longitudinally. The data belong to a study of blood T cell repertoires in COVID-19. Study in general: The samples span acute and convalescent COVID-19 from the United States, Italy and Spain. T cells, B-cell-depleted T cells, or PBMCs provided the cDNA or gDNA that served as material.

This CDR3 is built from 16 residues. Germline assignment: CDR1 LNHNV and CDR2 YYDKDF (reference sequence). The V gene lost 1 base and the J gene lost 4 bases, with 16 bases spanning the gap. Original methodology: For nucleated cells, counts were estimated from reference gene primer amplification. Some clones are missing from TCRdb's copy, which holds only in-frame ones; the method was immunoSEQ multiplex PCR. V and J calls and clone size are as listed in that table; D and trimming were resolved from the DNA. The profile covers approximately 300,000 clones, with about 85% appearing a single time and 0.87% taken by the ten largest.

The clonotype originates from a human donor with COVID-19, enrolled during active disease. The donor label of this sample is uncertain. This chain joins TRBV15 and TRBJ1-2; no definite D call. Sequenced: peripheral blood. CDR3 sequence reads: CATSRGSSGASYGYTF. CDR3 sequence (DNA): TGTGCCACCAGCAGAGGTTCCTCAGGCGCCTCCTATGGCTACACCTTC.